This T cell receptor beta chain was identified during a study of tumor and adjacent non-tumor tissue in lung cancer. Study information: Each sample yielded 3.5 million to 4.5 million productive TCRbeta reads on average. Study-level results: Top 100 clones took a larger repertoire share in normal lung.

CDR3 length: 13 residues. TCRbeta libraries were built with three rounds of nested PCR, modified from ARM-PCR. TCRdb redid the calling of the multiplex PCR reads with MiXCR, one entry per CDR3 protein. The sample carries roughly 140,000 distinct CDR3 sequences, around 67% recorded once. As for this clonotype: Its antigen is unidentified. The junction differs from germline at one of its ends, possibly a read error.

This sample's RNA came from whole unsorted tissue. This chain uses TRBV12-3 or TRBV12-4 with TRBJ1-5, with D perhaps matching TRBD1 (5 bases). This TCR was sampled from a man aged 55 to 70 with small cell lung cancer. Sequences were obtained from lung tumor tissue. In DNA form, the CDR3 reads TGTGCCAGTAGCCTGGGACGGAATCAGCCCCAGGATTTT. Protein product: CASSLGRNQPQDF.